Below, 16 T cell receptor beta chains from the same sample are listed, as sequenced in a study of blood T cell repertoires in COVID-19. The method was immunoSEQ multiplex PCR; TCRdb's version includes in-frame clones alone and lacks a portion of them. The sample lists 270,000 or so clones; about 91% were seen once. The sample consisted of PBMCs or T cells enriched from blood (not recorded which). Source of these receptors: a man in his forties who had been exposed to COVID-19.

The rearrangement joins TRBV4-1 to TRBJ1-1, with 8 bases aligning to TRBD1. V was clipped by 2 bases and J by 5 bases; unmatched bases: 10. Germline V gene lookup returns CDR1 MGHRA and CDR2 YSYEKL. CDR3 size: 16 residues. The CDR3 DNA reads as TGCGCCAGCAGCCAATCCGGACAGGGAGGAACGACTGAAGCTTTCTTT. Amino acid sequence: CASSQSGQGGTTEAFF.

The genes are TRBV6-5 and TRBJ2-7; D is undetermined. V dropped 5 bases and J dropped 1 base, with 12 bases sitting between them. This CDR3 is built from 14 residues. Germline V lookup: CDR1 MNHEY, CDR2 SVGAGI. The CDR3 sequence: CASSQRSYSYEQYF. CDR3 nucleotides: TGTGCCAGCAGTCAGAGGAGTTATTCCTACGAGCAGTACTTC.

The CDR3 DNA reads as TGCGCCAGCAGCTTGAATGGGCCTAGCGGGTACCAAGAGACCCAGTACTTC. It is translated as CASSLNGPSGYQETQYF. V usage is TRBV5-1 and J usage is TRBJ2-5; 8 nucleotides align to TRBD2. Germline-derived CDR1 and CDR2 are SGHRS and YFSETQ. The CDR3 sequence is 17 residues long. Unmatched junction bases numbered 8, after V lost 1 base and J lost 0 bases.

The rearrangement uses TRBV9 and TRBJ2-5, with TRBD1 as a possible D gene (6 bases). V was trimmed by 2 bases and J by 4 bases, leaving 15 bases between them. Germline CDR1 reads SGDLS; CDR2 reads YYNGEE. This CDR3 region has 15 residues. The CDR3 reads CASSVSGHSRETQYF. The CDR3 DNA sequence: TGTGCCAGCAGCGTTTCGGGACACTCCAGAGAGACCCAGTACTTC.

The chain combines TRBV5-1 with TRBJ2-7; D may be TRBD1 (5 bases). The ends were cut back, 0 bases at V and 7 bases at J, with 14 bases in the middle. The germline V gene has CDR1 SGHRS and CDR2 YFSETQ. The CDR3 totals 14 residues. CDR3 amino acids: CASSLVTGKGEQYF. The CDR3 DNA is TGCGCCAGCAGCTTGGTGACTGGAAAGGGGGAGCAGTACTTC.

The chain combines TRBV5-5 with TRBJ2-5; D possibly corresponds to TRBD1 (5 bases). Trimming took off 1 base at V and 4 bases at J, with 11 bases between the two ends. The CDR3 consists of 14 residues. The germline CDR1 and CDR2 sequences are SGHKS and YYEKEE (reference sequence). Written as DNA, the CDR3 is TGTGCCAGCAGCTTGTATATGGGGCGAGAGACCCAGTACTTC. It translates to CASSLYMGRETQYF. The full variable domain, completed using reference TRBV5-5 and TRBJ2-5, is DAGVTQSPTHLIKTRGQQVTLRCSPISGHKSVSWYQQVLGQGPQFIFQYYEKEERGRGNFPDRFSARQFPNYSSELNVNALLLGDSALYLCASSLYMGRETQYFGPGTRLLVL.

The rearrangement links TRBV10-2 to TRBJ1-5; D might be TRBD1 (5 bases). CDR1 WSHSY and CDR2 SAAADI come from the germline V gene. CDR3 length equals 15 residues. The ends were cut back, 3 bases at V and 4 bases at J, with 13 bases in the middle. The CDR3 spells CASSELDRPNQPQHF. CDR3 sequence (DNA): TGCGCCAGCAGTGAACTTGACAGACCAAATCAGCCCCAGCATTTT.

This chain links TRBV30 with TRBJ2-7; 12 nucleotides line up with TRBD2. The CDR3 sequence is 16 residues long. Germline trimming cut 1 base from V and 5 bases from J; bases unmatched to any gene: 9. The V gene's germline CDR1 is GTSNPN and CDR2 SVGIG (reference sequence). Here the CDR3 reads CAWSEGTSGFSDEQYF. CDR3 DNA sequence: TGTGCCTGGAGTGAGGGGACTAGCGGGTTCTCGGACGAGCAGTACTTC.

The rearrangement uses TRBV18 and TRBJ2-2; 13 bases are a match to TRBD2. The junction had 20 bases not matched to a gene; V was cut back by 0 bases and J by 7 bases. CDR1 KGHSH and CDR2 LQKENI come from the germline V gene. The CDR3 spans 22 residues. CDR3 sequence reads: CASSPPLPTAWTSGRKGGELFF. Written as DNA, the CDR3 is TGTGCCAGCTCACCACCGCTTCCAACGGCCTGGACTAGCGGGAGAAAAGGCGGGGAGCTGTTTTTT.

The V call is TRBV27, the J call TRBJ2-1, with a possible D match to TRBD2 (5 bases). CDR3 length: 15 amino acids. V was trimmed by 6 bases and J by 9 bases, leaving 21 bases between them. CDR1 MNHEY and CDR2 SMNVEV come from the germline V gene (reference sequence). The CDR3 here is CASSSPRTPTGEQFF. CDR3 DNA: TGTGCCAGCAGCTCCCCTAGGACTCCCACGGGTGAGCAGTTCTTC.

The chain couples TRBV29-1 to TRBJ2-2; weak D call: TRBD2 (5 bases). Between the trimmed V and J ends, which lost 4 bases and 0 bases, there was a span of 12 bases. Germline CDR1 is SQVTM and CDR2 is ANQGSEA. This CDR3 is 15 amino acids long. The DNA of the CDR3 is TGCAGCGTTGGCCCTCGGGGTTCGAACACCGGGGAGCTGTTTTTT. As protein: CSVGPRGSNTGELFF.

The J gene is TRBJ1-1, the V gene TRBV25-1, with D possibly being TRBD1 (5 bases). Germline V gene data show CDR1 as MGHDK and CDR2 as SYGVNS. Trimming took 1 base from V and 9 from J, leaving 24 bases between them. The CDR3 is 17 amino acids. The CDR3 DNA reads TGTGCCAGCAGTGAATTTCGTATGGCGGGGCTCAATGAGAAAGCTTTCTTT. The encoded protein is CASSEFRMAGLNEKAFF. The full variable domain, its missing parts supplied by reference TRBV25-1 and TRBJ1-1, is EADIYQTPRYLVIGTGKKITLECSQTMGHDKMYWYQQDPGMELHLIHYSYGVNSTEKGDLSSESTVSRIRTEHFPLTLESARPSHTSQYLCASSEFRMAGLNEKAFFGQGTRLTVV.

CDR3 sequence (DNA): TGTGCCAGCAGTATGCCTAAACTCGAGCAGTACTTC. It encodes CASSMPKLEQYF. The rearrangement joins TRBV28 to TRBJ2-7; D is undetermined. There are 12 residues in the CDR3. Trimming cost V 5 bases and J 6 bases, with 11 bases left between them. Germline V lookup: CDR1 MDHEN, CDR2 SYDVKM.

This chain uses TRBV21-1 with TRBJ1-1; the DNA was not compared with TRBD1, the D call given in the table. TRBV21-1 is flagged as a pseudogene. CDR3 size: 16 residues. CDR3 amino acids: CASSLTQSPRGYEAFF. In DNA form, the CDR3 reads TGTGCCAGCAGCCTCACACAATCTCCCAGGGGCTATGAAGCTTTCTTT.

The chain employs TRBV14 and TRBJ2-1, with 9 bases aligning to TRBD2. Germline V lookup: CDR1 SGHDN, CDR2 FVKESK. This CDR3 comprises 16 residues. V shed 2 bases and J 3 bases; nucleotides not matched to a gene: 5. The CDR3, as DNA: TGTGCCAGCAGCCAACTTACGACTAGCGGCTACAATGAGCAGTTCTTC. Translation gives CASSQLTTSGYNEQFF.

This chain joins TRBV5-1 and TRBJ2-7, with unresolved D. The V gene lost 3 bases and the J gene lost 0 bases, with 7 bases spanning the gap. CDR3 length equals 13 residues. From germline, CDR1 is SGHRS and CDR2 YFSETQ. The CDR3 loop is CASSSIISYEQYF. The CDR3 nucleotides read TGCGCCAGCAGCTCCATCATCTCCTACGAGCAGTACTTC.